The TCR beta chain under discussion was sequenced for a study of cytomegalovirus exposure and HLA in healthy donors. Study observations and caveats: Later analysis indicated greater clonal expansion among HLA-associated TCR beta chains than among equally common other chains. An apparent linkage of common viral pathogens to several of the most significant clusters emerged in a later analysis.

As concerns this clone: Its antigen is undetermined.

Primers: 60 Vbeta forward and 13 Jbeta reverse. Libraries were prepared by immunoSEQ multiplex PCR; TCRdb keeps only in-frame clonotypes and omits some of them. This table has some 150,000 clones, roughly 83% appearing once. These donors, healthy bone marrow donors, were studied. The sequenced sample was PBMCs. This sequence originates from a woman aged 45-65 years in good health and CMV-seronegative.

CDR3 region: CASKRGPGRTNTEAFF. The CDR3 DNA reads TGTGCCAGTAAAAGGGGCCCCGGGCGTACGAACACTGAAGCTTTCTTT. The chain uses TRBV19 and TRBJ1-1, with D possibly TRBD1 on 5 matching bases. V dropped 7 bases and J dropped 1 base, with 19 bases sitting between them. This CDR3 has 16 residues. Germline CDR1 LNHDA, CDR2 SQIVND (reference sequence).